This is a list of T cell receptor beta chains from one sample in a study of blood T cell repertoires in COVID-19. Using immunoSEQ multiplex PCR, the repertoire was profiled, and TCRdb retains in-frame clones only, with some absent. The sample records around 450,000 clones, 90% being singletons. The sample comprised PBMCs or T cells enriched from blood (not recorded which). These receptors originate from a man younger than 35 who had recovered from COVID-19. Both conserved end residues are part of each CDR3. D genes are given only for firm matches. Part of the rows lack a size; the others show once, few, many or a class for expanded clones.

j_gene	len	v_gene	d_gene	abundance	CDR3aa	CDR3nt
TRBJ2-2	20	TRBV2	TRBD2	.	CASSEFPLAGGLKNTGELFF	TGTGCCAGCAGTGAATTCCCACTAGCGGGGGGGCTCAAGAACACCGGGGAGCTGTTTTTT
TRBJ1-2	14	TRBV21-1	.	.	CASSKVPTAYGYTF	TGTGCCAGCAGCAAAGTCCCGACAGCCTATGGCTACACCTTC
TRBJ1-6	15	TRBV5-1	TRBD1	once	CASSLGQGGNSPLHF	TGCGCCAGCAGTTTAGGACAGGGAGGCAATTCACCCCTCCACTTT
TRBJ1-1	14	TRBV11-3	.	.	CASSVQGMNTEAFF	TGTGCCAGCAGCGTACAGGGAATGAACACTGAAGCTTTCTTT
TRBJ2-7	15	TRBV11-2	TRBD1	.	CASSSRTGYSYEQYF	TGTGCCAGCAGCTCTAGGACAGGCTACTCCTACGAGCAGTACTTC
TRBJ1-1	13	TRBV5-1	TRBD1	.	CASSVGTDTEAFF	TGCGCCAGCAGCGTGGGGACAGACACTGAAGCTTTCTTT
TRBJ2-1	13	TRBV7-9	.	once	CASSPRRGNEQFF	TGTGCCAGCAGCCCGAGGCGGGGCAATGAGCAGTTCTTC
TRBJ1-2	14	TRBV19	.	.	CASSIERAGNGYTF	TGTGCCAGTAGTATAGAAAGGGCAGGGAACGGCTACACCTTC
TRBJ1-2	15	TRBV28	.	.	CASQIEGGGPYGYTF	TGTGCCAGCCAAATCGAGGGGGGAGGGCCCTATGGCTACACCTTC
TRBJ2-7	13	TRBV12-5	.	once	CASGPDRSYEQYF	TGTGCTAGTGGTCCCGACAGATCCTACGAGCAGTACTTC
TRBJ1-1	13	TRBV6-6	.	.	CASSYSTPSEAFF	TGTGCCAGCAGTTACTCGACACCGAGTGAAGCTTTCTTT
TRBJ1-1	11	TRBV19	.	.	CASRDTFEAFF	TGTGCCAGCCGGGACACCTTTGAAGCTTTCTTT
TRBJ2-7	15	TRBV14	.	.	CASSQSGGWVYEQYF	TGTGCCAGCAGCCAAAGCGGAGGGTGGGTCTACGAGCAGTACTTC
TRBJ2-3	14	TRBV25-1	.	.	CASSEGAGIDTQYF	TGTGCCAGCAGTGAAGGGGCAGGGATAGATACGCAGTATTTT
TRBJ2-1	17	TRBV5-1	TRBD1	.	CASSLRALGQGAGEQFF	TGCGCCAGCAGCTTACGGGCGCTCGGACAGGGGGCGGGTGAGCAGTTCTTC
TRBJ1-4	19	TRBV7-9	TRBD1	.	CASSRLRPGQGAVREKLFF	TGTGCCAGCAGCCGTTTGAGACCGGGACAGGGGGCCGTGCGGGAAAAACTGTTTTTT
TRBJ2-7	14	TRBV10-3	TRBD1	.	CAISDRDRGYEQYF	TGTGCCATCAGTGACCGGGACAGGGGCTACGAGCAGTACTTC
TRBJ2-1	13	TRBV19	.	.	CASSPYLYNEQFF	TGTGCCAGTAGTCCCTACCTGTACAATGAGCAGTTCTTC
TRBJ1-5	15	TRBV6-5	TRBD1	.	CASRKGQGSNQPQHF	TGTGCCAGCAGGAAGGGACAGGGAAGCAATCAGCCCCAGCATTTT
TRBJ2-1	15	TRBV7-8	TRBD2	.	CASSSRTSGADEQFF	TGTGCCAGCAGCTCCAGGACTAGCGGGGCCGATGAGCAGTTCTTC
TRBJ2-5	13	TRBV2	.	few	CASSGGSQETQYF	TGTGCCAGCAGTGGAGGGTCCCAAGAGACCCAGTACTTC
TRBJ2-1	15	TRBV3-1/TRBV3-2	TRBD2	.	CASSRGLAVHNEQFF	TGTGCCAGCAGCCGGGGACTAGCGGTGCACAATGAGCAGTTCTTC
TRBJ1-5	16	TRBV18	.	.	CASSPRERQDLQPQHF	TGTGCCAGCTCTCCAAGGGAACGACAGGATCTACAGCCCCAGCATTTT
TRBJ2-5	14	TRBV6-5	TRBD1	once	CASRPDRGPETQYF	TGTGCCAGCAGGCCTGACAGGGGCCCAGAGACCCAGTACTTC
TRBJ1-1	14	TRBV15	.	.	CATSRGGDYWEAFF	TGTGCCACCAGCAGAGGGGGGGACTACTGGGAAGCTTTCTTT
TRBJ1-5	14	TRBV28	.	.	CASSQRAGGQPQHF	TGTGCCAGCAGTCAAAGGGCGGGGGGCCAGCCCCAGCATTTT
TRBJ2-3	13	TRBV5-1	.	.	CASSLQYTDTQYF	TGCGCCAGCAGCTTGCAGTACACAGATACGCAGTATTTT
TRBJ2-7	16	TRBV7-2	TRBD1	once	CASSLVGTGGPYEQYF	TGTGCCAGCAGCTTAGTGGGGACAGGGGGGCCCTACGAGCAGTACTTC
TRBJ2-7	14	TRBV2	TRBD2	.	CASGASGRADEQYF	TGTGCCAGCGGGGCTAGCGGGAGGGCGGACGAGCAGTACTTC
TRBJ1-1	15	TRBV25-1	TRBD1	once	CASREEQGIGSEAFF	TGTGCCAGCAGGGAAGAACAGGGGATCGGCTCGGAAGCTTTCTTT
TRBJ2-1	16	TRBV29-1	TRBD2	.	CSVVEGAGDLNNEQFF	TGCAGCGTCGTAGAGGGAGCGGGAGACCTGAACAATGAGCAGTTCTTC
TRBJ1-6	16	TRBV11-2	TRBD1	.	CASSLGTGWDNSPLHF	TGTGCCAGCAGCTTAGGGACAGGTTGGGATAATTCACCCCTCCACTTT
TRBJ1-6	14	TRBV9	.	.	CASSAGLHNSPLHF	TGTGCCAGCAGCGCAGGACTCCATAATTCACCCCTCCACTTT
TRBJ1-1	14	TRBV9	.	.	CASSPSRVNTEAFF	TGTGCCAGCAGTCCCAGCAGGGTGAACACTGAAGCTTTCTTT
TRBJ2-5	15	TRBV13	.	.	CASSLGGQGRRVQYF	TGTGCCAGCAGCTTAGGGGGCCAGGGTAGGAGGGTCCAGTACTTC
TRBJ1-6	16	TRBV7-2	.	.	CASSLLISRLNSPLHF	TGTGCCAGCAGCTTATTGATCAGTCGCCTTAATTCACCCCTCCACTTT
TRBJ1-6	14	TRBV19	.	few	CASSIEAANSPLHF	TGTGCCAGTAGTATAGAAGCCGCCAATTCACCCCTCCACTTT
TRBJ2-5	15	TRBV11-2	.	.	CASSLSATGRETQYF	TGTGCCAGCAGCTTATCGGCGACAGGAAGGGAGACCCAGTACTTC
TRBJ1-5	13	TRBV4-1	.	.	CASSLTGNQPQHF	TGCGCCAGCAGCCTCACAGGGAATCAGCCCCAGCATTTT
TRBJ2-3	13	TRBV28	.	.	CASSLPDSYTQYF	TGTGCCAGCAGTCTCCCGGACAGTTATACGCAGTATTTT
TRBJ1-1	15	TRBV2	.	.	CASSRRLVGSTEAFF	TGTGCCAGCAGCCGGAGGCTCGTGGGATCCACTGAAGCTTTCTTT
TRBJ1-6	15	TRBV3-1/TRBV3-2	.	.	CASSQPSDSNSPLHF	TGTGCCAGCAGCCAACCATCGGACAGTAATTCACCCCTCCACTTT
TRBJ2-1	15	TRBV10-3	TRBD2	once	CAISEAASGLNEQFF	TGTGCCATCAGTGAGGCGGCTAGCGGATTAAATGAGCAGTTCTTC
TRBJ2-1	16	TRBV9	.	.	CASSSRTGDRYNEQFF	TGTGCCAGCAGCTCCCGTACGGGGGACAGATACAATGAGCAGTTCTTC
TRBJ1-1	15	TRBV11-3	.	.	CASSPPDSLNTEAFF	TGTGCCAGCAGCCCCCCGGACAGCTTGAACACTGAAGCTTTCTTT
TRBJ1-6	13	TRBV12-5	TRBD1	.	CASGLTGDAPLHF	TGTGCTAGTGGCCTTACAGGGGACGCACCCCTCCACTTT
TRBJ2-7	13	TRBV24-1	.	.	CATSETGSYEQYF	TGTGCCACCAGTGAAACAGGCTCCTACGAGCAGTACTTC
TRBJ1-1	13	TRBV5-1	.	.	CASSSPVNTEAFF	TGCGCCAGCAGCTCTCCGGTAAACACTGAAGCTTTCTTT
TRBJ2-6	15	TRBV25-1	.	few	CASSDRDSGANVLTF	TGTGCCAGCAGTGACCGGGACTCTGGGGCCAACGTCCTGACTTTC
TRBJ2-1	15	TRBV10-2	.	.	CASSSGVLLYNEQFF	TGCGCCAGCAGTTCAGGGGTCCTCCTCTACAATGAGCAGTTCTTC
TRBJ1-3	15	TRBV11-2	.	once	CASSRAGISGNTIYF	TGTGCCAGCAGCCGGGCGGGGATTAGTGGAAACACCATATATTTT
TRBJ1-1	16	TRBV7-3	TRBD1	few	CASSPYRTGPNTEAFF	TGTGCCAGCAGCCCATATAGGACAGGGCCTAACACTGAAGCTTTCTTT
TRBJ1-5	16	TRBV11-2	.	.	CASSSTGQLSNQPQHF	TGTGCCAGCAGCTCCACAGGACAGCTTAGCAATCAGCCCCAGCATTTT
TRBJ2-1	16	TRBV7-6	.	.	CASSLTQTGAADEQFF	TGTGCCAGCAGCTTAACCCAGACTGGGGCGGCCGATGAGCAGTTCTTC
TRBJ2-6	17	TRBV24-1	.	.	CATSTGQGFSGANVLTF	TGTGCCACCAGCACGGGGCAGGGGTTCTCTGGGGCCAACGTCCTGACTTTC
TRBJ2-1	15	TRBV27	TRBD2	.	CASTKPGLAYNEQFF	TGTGCCAGCACGAAACCGGGACTAGCCTACAATGAGCAGTTCTTC
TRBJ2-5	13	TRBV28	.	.	CASRLTGPGTQYF	TGTGCCAGCAGATTGACAGGACCGGGGACCCAGTACTTC
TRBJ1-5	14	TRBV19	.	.	CASRADTVNQPQHF	TGTGCCAGTAGGGCGGACACAGTCAATCAGCCCCAGCATTTT
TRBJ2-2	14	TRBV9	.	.	CASSVGGRGGELFF	TGTGCCAGCAGCGTAGGTGGGCGGGGCGGGGAGCTGTTTTTT